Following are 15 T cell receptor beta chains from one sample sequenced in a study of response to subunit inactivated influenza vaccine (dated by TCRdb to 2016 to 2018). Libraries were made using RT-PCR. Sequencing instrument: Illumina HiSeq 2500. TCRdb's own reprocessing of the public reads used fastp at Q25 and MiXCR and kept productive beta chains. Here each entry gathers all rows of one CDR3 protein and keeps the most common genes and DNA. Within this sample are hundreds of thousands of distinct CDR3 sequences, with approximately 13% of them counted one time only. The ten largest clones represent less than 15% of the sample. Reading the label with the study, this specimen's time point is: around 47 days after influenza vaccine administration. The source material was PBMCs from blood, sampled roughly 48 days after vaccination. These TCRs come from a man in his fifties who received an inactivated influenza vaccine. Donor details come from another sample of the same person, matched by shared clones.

CDR3 nucleotide sequence: TGTGCCAGCAGCAAGCGACAGGCCCCCCCAGAGACCCAGTACTTC. It is translated as CASSKRQAPPETQYF. The chain links TRBV11-2 to TRBJ2-5; D possibly corresponds to TRBD1 (6 bases). The germline V gene encodes CDR1 SGHAT and CDR2 FQNNGV. The CDR3 is 15 residues long. The ends were cut back, 5 bases at V and 4 bases at J, with 17 bases in the middle.

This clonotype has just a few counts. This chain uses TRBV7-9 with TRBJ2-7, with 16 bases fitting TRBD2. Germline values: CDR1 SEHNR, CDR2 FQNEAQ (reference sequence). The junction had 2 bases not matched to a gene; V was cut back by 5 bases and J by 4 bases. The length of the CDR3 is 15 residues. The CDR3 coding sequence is TGTGCCAGCAGCGGGGGACTAGCGGGAGGGTACGAGCAGTACTTC. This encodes CASSGGLAGGYEQYF.

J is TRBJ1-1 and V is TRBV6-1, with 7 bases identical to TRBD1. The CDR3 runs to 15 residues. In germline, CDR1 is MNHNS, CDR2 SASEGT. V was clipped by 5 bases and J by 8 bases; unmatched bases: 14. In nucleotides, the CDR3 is TGTGCCAGCAGTCCGGGGAGACAGGGCCTTGGGGAAGCTTTCTTT. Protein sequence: CASSPGRQGLGEAFF.

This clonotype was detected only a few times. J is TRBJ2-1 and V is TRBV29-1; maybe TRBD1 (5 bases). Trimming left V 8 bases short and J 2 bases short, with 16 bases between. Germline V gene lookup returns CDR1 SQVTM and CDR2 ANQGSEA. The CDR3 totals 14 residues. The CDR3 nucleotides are TGCAGCCCCCTTCAGACAGAAACCTACAATGAGCAGTTCTTC. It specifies CSPLQTETYNEQFF.

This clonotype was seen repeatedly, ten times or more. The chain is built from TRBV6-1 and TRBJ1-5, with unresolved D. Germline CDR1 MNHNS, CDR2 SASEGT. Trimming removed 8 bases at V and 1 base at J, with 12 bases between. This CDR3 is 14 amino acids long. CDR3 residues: CASSEDLSNQPQHF. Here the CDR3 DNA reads TGTGCCAGCTCAGAGGATTTGAGCAATCAGCCCCAGCATTTT.

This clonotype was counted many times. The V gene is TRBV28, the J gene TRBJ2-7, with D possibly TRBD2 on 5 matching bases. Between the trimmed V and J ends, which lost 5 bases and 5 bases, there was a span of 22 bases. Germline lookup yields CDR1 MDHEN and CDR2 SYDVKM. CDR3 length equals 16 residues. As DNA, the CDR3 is TGTGCCAGCAGTACATCTTACGGCCCCCGGACTGACGAGCAGTACTTC. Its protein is CASSTSYGPRTDEQYF.

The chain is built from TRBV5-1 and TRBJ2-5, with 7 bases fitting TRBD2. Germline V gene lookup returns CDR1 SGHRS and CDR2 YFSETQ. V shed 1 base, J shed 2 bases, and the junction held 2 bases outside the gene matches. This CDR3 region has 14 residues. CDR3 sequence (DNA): TGCGCCAGCAGCTTGCGGGGGGATCAAGAGACCCAGTACTTC. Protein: CASSLRGDQETQYF.

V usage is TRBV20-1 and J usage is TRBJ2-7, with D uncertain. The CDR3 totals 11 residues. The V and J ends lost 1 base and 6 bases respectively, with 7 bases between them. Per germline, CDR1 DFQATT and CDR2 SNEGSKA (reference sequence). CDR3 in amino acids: CSARAHLEQYF. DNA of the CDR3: TGCAGTGCTAGAGCTCATCTCGAGCAGTACTTC.

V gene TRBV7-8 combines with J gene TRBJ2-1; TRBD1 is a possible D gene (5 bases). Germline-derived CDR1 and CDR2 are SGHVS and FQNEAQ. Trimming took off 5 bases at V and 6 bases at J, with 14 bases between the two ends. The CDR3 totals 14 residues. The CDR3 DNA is TGTGCCAGCAGCCGTCAAGGGGCCGCCAATGAGCAGTTCTTC. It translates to CASSRQGAANEQFF.

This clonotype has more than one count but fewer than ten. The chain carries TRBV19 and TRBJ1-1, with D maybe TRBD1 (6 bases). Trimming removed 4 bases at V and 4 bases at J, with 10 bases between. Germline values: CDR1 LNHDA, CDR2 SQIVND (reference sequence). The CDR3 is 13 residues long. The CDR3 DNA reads TGTGCCAGTAGTACAACAGGGATCACTGAAGCTTTCTTT. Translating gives CASSTTGITEAFF.

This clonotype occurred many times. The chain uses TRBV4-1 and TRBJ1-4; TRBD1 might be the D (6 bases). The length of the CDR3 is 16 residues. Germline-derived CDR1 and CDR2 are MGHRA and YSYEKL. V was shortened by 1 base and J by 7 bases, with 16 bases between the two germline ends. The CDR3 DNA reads TGCGCCAGCAGCCAAGGCATCGGGGGGGCGGTTGAAAAACTGTTTTTT. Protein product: CASSQGIGGAVEKLFF.

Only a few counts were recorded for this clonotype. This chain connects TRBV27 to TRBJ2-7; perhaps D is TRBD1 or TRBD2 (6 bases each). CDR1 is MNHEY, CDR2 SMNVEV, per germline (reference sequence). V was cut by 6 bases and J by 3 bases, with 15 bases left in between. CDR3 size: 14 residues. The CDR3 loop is CASRRQEGRYEQYF. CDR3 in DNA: TGTGCCAGCAGGCGACAGGAGGGCCGCTACGAGCAGTACTTC.

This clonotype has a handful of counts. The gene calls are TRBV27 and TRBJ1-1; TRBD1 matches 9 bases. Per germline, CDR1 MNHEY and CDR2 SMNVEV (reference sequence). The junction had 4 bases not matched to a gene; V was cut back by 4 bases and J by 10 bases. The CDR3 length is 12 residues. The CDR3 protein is CASSWGQGRAFF. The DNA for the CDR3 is TGTGCCAGCAGTTGGGGACAGGGACGAGCTTTCTTT.

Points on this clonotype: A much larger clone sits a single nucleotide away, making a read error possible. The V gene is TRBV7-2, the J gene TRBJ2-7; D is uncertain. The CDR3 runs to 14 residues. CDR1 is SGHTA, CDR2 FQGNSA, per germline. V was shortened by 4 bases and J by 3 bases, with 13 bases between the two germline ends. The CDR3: CASSSLPYLYEQYF. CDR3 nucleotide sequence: TGTGCCAGCAGCTCACTACCTTACCTCTACGAGCAGTACTTC.

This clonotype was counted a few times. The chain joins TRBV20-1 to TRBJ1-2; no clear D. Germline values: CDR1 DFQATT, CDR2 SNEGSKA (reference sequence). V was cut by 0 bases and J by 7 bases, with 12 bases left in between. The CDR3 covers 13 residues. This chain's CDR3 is CSAREGGSSGYTF. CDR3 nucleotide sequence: TGCAGTGCTAGAGAGGGAGGGTCGAGTGGCTACACCTTC.